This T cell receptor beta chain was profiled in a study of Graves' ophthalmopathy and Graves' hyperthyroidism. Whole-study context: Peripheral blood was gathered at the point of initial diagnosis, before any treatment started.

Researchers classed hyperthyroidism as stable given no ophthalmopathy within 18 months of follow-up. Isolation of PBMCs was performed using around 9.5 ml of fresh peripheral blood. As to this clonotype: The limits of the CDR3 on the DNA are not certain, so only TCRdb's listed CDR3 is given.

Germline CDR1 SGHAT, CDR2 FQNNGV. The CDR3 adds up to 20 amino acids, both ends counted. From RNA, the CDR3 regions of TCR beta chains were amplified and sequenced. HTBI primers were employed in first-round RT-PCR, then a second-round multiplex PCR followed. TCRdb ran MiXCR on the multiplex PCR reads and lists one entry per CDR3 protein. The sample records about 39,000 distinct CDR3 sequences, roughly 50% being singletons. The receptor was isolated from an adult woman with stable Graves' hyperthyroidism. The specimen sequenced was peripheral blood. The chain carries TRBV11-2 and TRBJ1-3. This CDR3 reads CASSFYICSAEGPSGNTIYF.